The rows below give T cell receptor beta chains drawn from one sample of a study of T cell repertoires in cytomegalovirus infection. A single record per CDR3 protein comes from TCRdb applying MiXCR to the reads. The table has around 570,000 distinct CDR3 sequences, approximately 40% seen once. Their target antigens are unknown. Here the sequenced sample was cultured PBMCs, taken from culture after CMV antigen stimulation. The receptors shown here come from a human donor in good health (CMV status not recorded). Some clones in this sample may be carry-over from other donors' samples. Both conserved end residues are part of each CDR3. The D gene is left open where the match is weak. Clone size is shown for a subset of rows, as once, few, many or a class of expanded clone.

V	D	J	size	CDR3	DNA
TRBV6-2/TRBV6-3	.	TRBJ2-1	few	CASRLTLTPPGYNEQFF	TGTGCCAGCAGACTGACGCTCACCCCCCCTGGCTACAATGAGCAGTTCTTC
TRBV14	.	TRBJ2-2	.	CASSQERGELFF	TGTGCCAGCAGCCAAGAACGGGGGGAGCTGTTTTTT
TRBV6-5	.	TRBJ1-1	.	CASSFASNGFEAFF	TGTGCCAGCAGCTTTGCTTCTAACGGTTTTGAAGCTTTCTTT
TRBV19	.	TRBJ2-5	.	CASSGSETQYF	TGTGCCAGTAGCGGTTCCGAGACCCAGTACTTC
TRBV2	TRBD2	TRBJ2-1	.	CASSGTRGLYNEQFF	TGTGCCAGCAGTGGGACTAGAGGACTCTACAATGAGCAGTTCTTC
TRBV2	.	TRBJ2-5	.	CASSELLGGGETQYF	TGTGCCAGCAGTGAACTCCTTGGGGGAGGAGAGACCCAGTACTTC
TRBV2	.	TRBJ1-5	.	CASSEPGMIDQPQHF	TGTGCCAGCAGTGAACCAGGGATGATCGATCAGCCCCAGCATTTT
TRBV4-2	.	TRBJ1-4	few	CASSQDPAAVGINEKLFF	TGTGCCAGCAGCCAAGACCCCGCGGCAGTAGGGATTAATGAAAAACTGTTTTTT
TRBV4-1	.	TRBJ2-3	once	CASSQGEPWTQYF	TGTGCCAGCAGCCAAGGGGAGCCATGGACGCAGTATTTT
TRBV12-3/TRBV12-4	TRBD1	TRBJ2-3	few	CASSLGTGWVTQYF	TGTGCCAGCAGTTTGGGGACAGGTTGGGTTACGCAGTATTTT
TRBV7-8	.	TRBJ2-7	many	CASSLAKDGSYEQYF	TGTGCCAGCAGCTTAGCGAAGGATGGGTCCTACGAGCAGTACTTC
TRBV6-8	TRBD1	TRBJ1-4	.	CASSHRGESNEKLFF	TGTGCCAGCAGCCACAGGGGAGAGAGTAATGAAAAACTGTTTTTT
TRBV7-2	.	TRBJ2-3	many	CASSLPGADTQYF	TGTGCCAGCAGCTTACCGGGAGCAGATACGCAGTATTTT
TRBV6-5	TRBD2	TRBJ2-3	.	CASSYSIASGSIDTQYF	TGTGCCAGCAGTTACTCGATAGCTAGCGGGAGTATTGATACGCAGTATTTT
TRBV7-6	TRBD1	TRBJ2-1	many	CASSLGQGRWNEQFF	TGTGCCAGCAGCCTAGGACAGGGACGGTGGAATGAGCAGTTCTTC
TRBV7-8	TRBD2	TRBJ2-5	.	CASSLLGLAGKETQYF	TGTGCCAGCAGCTTATTAGGTCTAGCGGGAAAAGAGACCCAGTACTTC
TRBV7-8	.	TRBJ1-1	few	CASSPQPGAEAFF	TGTGCCAGCAGCCCCCAGCCAGGGGCTGAAGCTTTCTTT
TRBV25-1	.	TRBJ2-3	.	CASSESGRGGTDTQYF	TGTGCCAGCAGTGAATCCGGCCGAGGAGGCACAGATACGCAGTATTTT
TRBV7-9	.	TRBJ2-3	.	CASSSGHQETDTQYF	TGTGCCAGCAGCTCGGGACACCAGGAGACAGATACGCAGTATTTT
TRBV6-2/TRBV6-3	TRBD1	TRBJ1-2	.	CASRDRVTYGYTF	TGTGCCAGCAGGGACAGGGTGACCTATGGCTACACCTTC
TRBV5-4	TRBD2	TRBJ2-5	.	CASSSPGSGGLETQYF	TGTGCCAGCAGCTCCCCAGGCAGCGGGGGATTAGAGACCCAGTACTTC
TRBV19	.	TRBJ1-5	few	CATTAGDQPQHF	TGTGCCACGACAGCGGGCGATCAGCCCCAGCATTTT
TRBV6-1	.	TRBJ2-7	.	CASTPAVSFYEQYF	TGTGCCAGCACTCCCGCGGTAAGCTTCTACGAGCAGTACTTC
TRBV6-1	TRBD2	TRBJ2-2	few	CLVSGGNTGELFF	TGTCTCGTCAGCGGGGGGAACACCGGGGAGCTGTTTTTT
TRBV7-2	.	TRBJ2-7	.	CASSSGGNPYEQYF	TGTGCCAGCAGCTCTGGGGGGAATCCCTACGAGCAGTACTTC
TRBV10-3	TRBD1	TRBJ2-7	.	CAISAGTGSYEQYF	TGTGCCATCAGTGCCGGGACAGGGTCCTACGAGCAGTACTTC
TRBV9	TRBD2	TRBJ2-7	once	CASSVGPVGGYEQYF	TGTGCCAGCAGCGTAGGCCCGGTGGGGGGGTACGAGCAGTACTTC